The present T cell receptor (beta chain) was sequenced within a study of blood T cell repertoires in COVID-19. Study-wide context: Samples came from the United States, Italy and Spain, spanning acute and convalescent COVID-19.

TCRdb's copy holds only in-frame clones and misses some; the assay was immunoSEQ multiplex PCR. The sample comprises approximately 62,000 clones, about four fifths of which are singletons, and approximately 6.8% rests with the top ten. The clonotype was recovered from a woman aged 45-65 years with active or convalescent COVID-19. Source material: peripheral blood.

The CDR3 nucleotides are TGTGCCAGCAGCAGACTAGCGGATACCTACGAGCAGTACTTC. Amino acids: CASSRLADTYEQYF. The chain uses TRBV3-1 (or the pseudogene TRBV3-2) and TRBJ2-7; 9 nucleotides align to TRBD2. The length of the CDR3 is 14 residues. Per germline, CDR1 LGHDT and CDR2 YNNKEL (reference sequence). V gave up 5 bases and J gave up 2 bases; unmatched junction bases: 4.